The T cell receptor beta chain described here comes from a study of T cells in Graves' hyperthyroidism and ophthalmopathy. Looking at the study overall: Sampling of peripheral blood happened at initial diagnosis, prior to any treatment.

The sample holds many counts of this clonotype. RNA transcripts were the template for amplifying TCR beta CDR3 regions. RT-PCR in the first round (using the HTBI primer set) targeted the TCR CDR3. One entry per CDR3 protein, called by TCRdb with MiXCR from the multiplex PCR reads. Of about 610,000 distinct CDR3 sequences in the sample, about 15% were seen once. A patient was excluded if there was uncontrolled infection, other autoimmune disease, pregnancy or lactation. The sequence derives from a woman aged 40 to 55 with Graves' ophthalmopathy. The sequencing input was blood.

Here the CDR3 reads CASSYSDMNTEAFF. The CDR3, as DNA: TGTGCCAGCAGTTATAGCGACATGAACACTGAAGCTTTCTTT. The rearrangement joins TRBV6-2 or TRBV6-3 to TRBJ1-1; D gene unclear. Trimming took 3 bases from V and 0 from J, leaving 8 bases between them. Germline V lookup: CDR1 MNHEY, CDR2 SVGEGT. The CDR3 contains 14 residues.